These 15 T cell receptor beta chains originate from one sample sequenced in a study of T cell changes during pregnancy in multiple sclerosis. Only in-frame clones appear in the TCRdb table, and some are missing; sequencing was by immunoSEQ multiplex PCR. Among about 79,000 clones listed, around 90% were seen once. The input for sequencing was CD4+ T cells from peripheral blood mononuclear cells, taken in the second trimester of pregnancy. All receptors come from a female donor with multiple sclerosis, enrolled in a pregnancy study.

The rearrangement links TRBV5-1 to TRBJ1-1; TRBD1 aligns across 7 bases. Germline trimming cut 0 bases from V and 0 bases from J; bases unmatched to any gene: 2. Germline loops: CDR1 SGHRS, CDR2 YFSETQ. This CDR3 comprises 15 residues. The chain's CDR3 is CASSLEQGMNTEAFF. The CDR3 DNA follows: TGCGCCAGCAGCTTGGAACAGGGGATGAACACTGAAGCTTTCTTT.

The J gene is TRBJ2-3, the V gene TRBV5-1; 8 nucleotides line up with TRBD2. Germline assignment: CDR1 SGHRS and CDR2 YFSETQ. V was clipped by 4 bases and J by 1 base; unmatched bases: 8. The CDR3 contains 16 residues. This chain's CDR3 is CASSPPQTSGTDTQYF. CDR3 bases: TGCGCCAGCAGCCCTCCCCAGACTAGCGGCACAGATACGCAGTATTTT.

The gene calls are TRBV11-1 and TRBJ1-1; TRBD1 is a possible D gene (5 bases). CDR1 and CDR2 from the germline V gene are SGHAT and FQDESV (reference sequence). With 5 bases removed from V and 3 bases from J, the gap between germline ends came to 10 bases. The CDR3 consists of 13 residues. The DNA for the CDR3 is TGTGCCAGCAGCCGTCGCAGGGACACTGAAGCTTTCTTT. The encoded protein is CASSRRRDTEAFF.

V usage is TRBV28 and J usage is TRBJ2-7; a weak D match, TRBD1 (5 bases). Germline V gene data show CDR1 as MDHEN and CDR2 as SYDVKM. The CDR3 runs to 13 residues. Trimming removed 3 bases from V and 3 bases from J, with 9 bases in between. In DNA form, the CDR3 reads TGTGCCAGCAGTTTTGGGGCCTTCTACGAGCAGTACTTC. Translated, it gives CASSFGAFYEQYF.

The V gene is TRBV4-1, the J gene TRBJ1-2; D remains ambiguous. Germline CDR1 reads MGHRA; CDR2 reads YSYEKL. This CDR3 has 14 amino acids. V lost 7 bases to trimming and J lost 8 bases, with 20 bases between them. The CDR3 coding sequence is TGCGCCAGCACCTCCGCCCAAATCTCGGGGGGCTACACCTTC. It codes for CASTSAQISGGYTF.

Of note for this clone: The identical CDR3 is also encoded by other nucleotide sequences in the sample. CDR3 in amino acids: CAWSGDLRGDGKNIQYF. The CDR3 region has the DNA TGTGCCTGGAGTGGGGATTTGCGGGGGGACGGCAAAAACATTCAGTACTTC. V is TRBV30 and J is TRBJ2-4; 8 bases are a match to TRBD2. The CDR3 sequence is 17 residues long. Germline values: CDR1 GTSNPN, CDR2 SVGIG (reference sequence). The J segment lost 3 bases and the V segment lost 1 base, leaving 11 bases of the junction unmatched.

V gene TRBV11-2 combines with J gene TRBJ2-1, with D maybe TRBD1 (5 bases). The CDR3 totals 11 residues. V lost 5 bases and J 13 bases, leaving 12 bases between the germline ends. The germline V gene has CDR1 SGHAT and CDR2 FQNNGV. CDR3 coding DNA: TGTGCCAGCAGCCAGACAGCTATCCAGTTCTTC. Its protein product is CASSQTAIQFF.

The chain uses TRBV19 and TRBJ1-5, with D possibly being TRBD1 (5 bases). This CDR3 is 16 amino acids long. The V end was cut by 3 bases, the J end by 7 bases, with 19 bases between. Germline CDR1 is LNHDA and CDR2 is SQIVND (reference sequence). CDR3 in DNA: TGTGCCAGTAGTATCGGGGCAGGGAGGGACGGACAGCCCCAGCATTTT. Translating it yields CASSIGAGRDGQPQHF.

The CDR3 nucleotides are TGCGCCAGCAGCGAGTCCTACGAGCAGTACTTC. This translates into CASSESYEQYF. This chain joins TRBV5-1 and TRBJ2-7; D gene uncertain. V was trimmed by 4 bases and J by 1 base, leaving 3 bases between them. Germline V gene lookup returns CDR1 SGHRS and CDR2 YFSETQ. This CDR3 is built from 11 residues. Combining the CDR3 with reference TRBV5-1 and TRBJ2-7 gives the whole variable domain KAGVTQTPRYLIKTRGQQVTLSCSPISGHRSVSWYQQTPGQGLQFLFEYFSETQRNKGNFPGRFSGRQFSNSRSEMNVSTLELGDSALYLCASSESYEQYFGPGTRLTVT.

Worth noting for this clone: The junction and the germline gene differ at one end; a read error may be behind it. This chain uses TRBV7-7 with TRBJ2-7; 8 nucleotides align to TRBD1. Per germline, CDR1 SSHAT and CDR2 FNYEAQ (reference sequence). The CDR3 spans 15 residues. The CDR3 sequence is CASSDGTGKSYEQYF. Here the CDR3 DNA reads TGTGCTAGCAGCGACGGGACAGGAAAATCCTACGAGCAGTACTTC.

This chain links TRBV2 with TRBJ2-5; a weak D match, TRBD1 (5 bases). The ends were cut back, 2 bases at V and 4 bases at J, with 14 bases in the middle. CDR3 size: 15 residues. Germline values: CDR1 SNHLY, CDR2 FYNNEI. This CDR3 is CASSESRPGPETQYF. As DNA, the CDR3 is TGTGCCAGCAGTGAAAGTAGGCCAGGGCCAGAGACCCAGTACTTC.

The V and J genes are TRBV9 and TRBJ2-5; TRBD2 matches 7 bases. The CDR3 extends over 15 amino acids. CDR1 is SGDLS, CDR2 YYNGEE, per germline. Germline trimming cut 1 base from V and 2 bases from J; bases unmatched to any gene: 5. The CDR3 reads CASSVNAGEQETQYF. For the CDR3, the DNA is TGTGCCAGCAGCGTAAATGCGGGGGAACAAGAGACCCAGTACTTC.

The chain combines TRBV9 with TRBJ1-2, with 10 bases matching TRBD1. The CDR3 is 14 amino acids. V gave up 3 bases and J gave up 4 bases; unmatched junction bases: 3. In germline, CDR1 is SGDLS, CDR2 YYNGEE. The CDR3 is CASSAGDRGYGYTF. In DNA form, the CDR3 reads TGTGCCAGCAGCGCAGGGGACAGGGGCTATGGCTACACCTTC.

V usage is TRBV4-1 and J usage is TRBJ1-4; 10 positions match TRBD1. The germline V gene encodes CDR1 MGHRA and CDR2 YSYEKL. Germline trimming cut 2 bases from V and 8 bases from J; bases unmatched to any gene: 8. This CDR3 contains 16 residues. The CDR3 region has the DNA TGCGCCAGCAGCCAATCGGACAGGGGGTGGGGGGAAAAACTGTTTTTT. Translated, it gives CASSQSDRGWGEKLFF.

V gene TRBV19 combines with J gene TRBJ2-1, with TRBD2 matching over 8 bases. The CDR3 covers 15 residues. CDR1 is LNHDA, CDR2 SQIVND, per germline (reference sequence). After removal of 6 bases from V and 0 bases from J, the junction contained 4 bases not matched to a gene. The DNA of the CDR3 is TGTGCCAGTAGCACTAGCGGTAGCTCCTACAATGAGCAGTTCTTC. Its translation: CASSTSGSSYNEQFF.